The entry below gives a single T cell receptor (beta chain) sequence along with its context. The data are from a study of T cells in Graves' hyperthyroidism and ophthalmopathy. Using RNA transcripts as the source, TCR beta CDR3 regions were amplified. Using the HTBI primer set, a first-round RT-PCR was run on the TCR CDR3. MiXCR, applied by TCRdb to the multiplex PCR reads, yields one record per CDR3 protein. The sample has under 600,000 distinct CDR3 sequences, approximately 15% seen once. Germline CDR1 is SNHLY and CDR2 is FYNNEI. J was trimmed by 7 bases and V by 5 bases; bases with no gene match: 12. This CDR3 region has 16 residues.

What was sequenced was blood. The sequence came from a woman aged 40 to 49 with Graves' ophthalmopathy. The V call is TRBV2, the J call TRBJ1-2; 11 positions match TRBD1. The CDR3 DNA reads TGTGCCAGCAGTTCACGTCGGACAGGGGGCTGGGGTGGCTACACCTTC. It yields the protein CASSSRRTGGWGGYTF. Full variable domain (rest looked up from reference TRBV2 and TRBJ1-2): EPEVTQTPSHQVTQMGQEVILRCVPISNHLYFYWYRQILGQKVEFLVSFYNNEISEKSEIFDDQFSVERPDGSNFTLKIRSTKLEDSAMYFCASSSRRTGGWGGYTFGSGTRLTVV.